Sequencing of this T cell receptor (beta chain) was carried out in a study of blood T cells in healthy people across ages. The second PCR ran about 6 to 11 cycles with a sample-barcoded 5' primer and J-beta primers. From the 5' RACE reads, TCRdb called clonotypes with MiXCR, one entry per CDR3 protein. The data hold around 990,000 distinct CDR3 sequences, with almost 25% observed a single time. Germline CDR1 and CDR2: SGHRS and YFSETQ. V was trimmed by 4 bases and J by 8 bases, leaving 13 bases between them. The CDR3 contains 13 residues. Study-level points and caveats: Diversity was higher, and naive CD4+ cells more numerous, in long-lived donors than in aged donors. Diversity estimated from one million T cells was considered an underestimate.

As to this clonotype: Antigen: not known.

The data also belong to a second study, concerning T cells of mothers and their children. That investigation notes: Three mothers and their six children, all healthy Caucasians, donated. TCR recombination output is shaped by thymic selection similarly in related and unrelated pairs.

The specimen was blood. The genes are TRBV5-1 and TRBJ2-4; D is unclear. The TCR sequence derives from a girl aged 2 to 10 in good health. The CDR3 DNA reads as TGCGCCAGCAGCCAATTGGTTTCGGACATTCAGTACTTC. It is translated as CASSQLVSDIQYF.